The 29 T cell receptor beta chains listed next were all sequenced from one sample in a study of regulatory T cells in long-lasting Graves disease. Construction of the TCR beta libraries employed iRepertoire HTBI primers in conjunction with Arm-PCR of CDR3 regions. Using its own MiXCR run on the multiplex PCR reads, TCRdb lists one record per CDR3 protein. The sample has hundreds of thousands of distinct CDR3 sequences, 16% seen once. As for time point: newly diagnosed GD, antithyroid drugs for less than 3 months. Scientists built the TCR library using RNA that was extracted from PBMCs. These records were also assigned to another study, of T cells in Graves' hyperthyroidism and ophthalmopathy.

The specimen was peripheral blood mononuclear cells (PBMCs), collected at new diagnosis, from a patient treated with antithyroid drugs. These TCRs come from a man between 18 and 29 years old with Graves disease.

The genes are TRBV4-1 and TRBJ2-7; 7 bases line up with TRBD1. This CDR3 region has 17 residues. Germline values: CDR1 MGHRA, CDR2 YSYEKL. V dropped 0 bases and J dropped 3; count of bases not matched to a gene: 11. CDR3 sequence reads: CASSQDYFVAGGYEQYF. Here the CDR3 DNA reads TGCGCCAGCAGCCAAGATTATTTTGTAGCAGGGGGCTACGAGCAGTACTTC.

This clonotype was picked up a small number of times. V usage is TRBV7-8 and J usage is TRBJ2-3, with D maybe TRBD2 (5 bases). The CDR3 is 15 residues long. V was pared by 6 bases and J by 1 base, with 14 bases between. The germline gives CDR1 SGHVS, CDR2 FQNEAQ. CDR3 protein: CASRDTSIGTDTQYF. The DNA of the CDR3 is TGTGCCAGCAGGGATACTAGTATCGGCACAGATACGCAGTATTTT. The whole variable domain, filled in from reference TRBV7-8 and TRBJ2-3, reads GAGVSQSPRYKVAKRGQDVALRCDPISGHVSLFWYQQALGQGPEFLTYFQNEAQLDKSGLPSDRFFAERPEGSVSTLKIQRTQQEDSAVYLCASRDTSIGTDTQYFGPGTRLTVL.

This clonotype was counted between two and nine times. The V call is TRBV6-2 or TRBV6-3, the J call TRBJ2-1; D is unclear. The CDR3 totals 13 residues. The germline V gene encodes CDR1 MNHEY and CDR2 SVGEGT. Trimming left V 5 bases short and J 12 bases short, with 17 bases between. CDR3 DNA: TGTGCCAGCAGTGAAATGGGTGGTTCGGGGCAGTTCTTC. Residues: CASSEMGGSGQFF.

Ten or more counts support this clonotype. V gene TRBV7-2 combines with J gene TRBJ2-7; perhaps TRBD2 as D (5 bases). The V gene's germline CDR1 is SGHTA and CDR2 FQGNSA. The CDR3 totals 13 residues. The germline V and J ends were trimmed by 11 bases and 0 bases, with 14 bases remaining between them. CDR3: CARGPLGSYEQYF. The CDR3 nucleotides are TGTGCCCGCGGGCCTTTGGGCTCCTACGAGCAGTACTTC. Full variable domain (rest looked up from reference TRBV7-2 and TRBJ2-7): GAGVSQSPSNKVTEKGKDVELRCDPISGHTALYWYRQSLGQGLEFLIYFQGNSAPDKSGLPSDRFSAERTGGSVSTLTIQRTQQEDSAVYLCARGPLGSYEQYFGPGTRLTVT.

This clonotype showed up many times. The rearrangement uses TRBV6-6 and TRBJ2-7; 7 bases match TRBD2. Germline lookup yields CDR1 MNHNY and CDR2 SVGAGI (reference sequence). V shed 0 bases and J 3 bases; nucleotides not matched to a gene: 11. This CDR3 has 17 amino acids. Written as DNA, the CDR3 is TGTGCCAGCAGTTACTCGATCGTCCGGGGGGACTACTACGAGCAGTACTTC. It yields the protein CASSYSIVRGDYYEQYF.

The rearrangement uses TRBV29-1 and TRBJ1-2, with D perhaps matching TRBD1 (5 bases). Germline CDR1 and CDR2: SQVTM and ANQGSEA. The CDR3 runs to 14 residues. Trimming took off 0 bases at V and 4 bases at J, with 12 bases between the two ends. As DNA, the CDR3 is TGCAGCGTTGAAGAGGGGCAGGGAGGCTATGGCTACACCTTC. Amino acid sequence: CSVEEGQGGYGYTF.

The gene calls are TRBV18 and TRBJ2-2; D possibly corresponds to TRBD1 (6 bases). Germline values: CDR1 KGHSH, CDR2 LQKENI. The CDR3 totals 15 residues. V lost 1 base, J lost 5 bases, and 11 bases lay in between. In nucleotides, the CDR3 is TGTGCCAGCTCACCACGAGGTCAGGGGACCGGGGAGCTGTTTTTT. Translation: CASSPRGQGTGELFF.

The V gene is TRBV20-1, the J gene TRBJ2-1; the D call may be TRBD1 or TRBD2 (6 bases each). V lost 6 bases to trimming and J lost 2 bases, with 14 bases between them. Germline loops: CDR1 DFQATT, CDR2 SNEGSKA (reference sequence). The CDR3 has 14 amino acids. The CDR3 protein is CSAARGAAYNEQFF. In DNA form, the CDR3 reads TGCAGTGCCGCAAGGGGGGCGGCCTACAATGAGCAGTTCTTC.

This clonotype was counted many times. This chain joins TRBV2 and TRBJ2-7, with D perhaps matching TRBD2 (6 bases). CDR1 and CDR2 (germline): SNHLY, FYNNEI. The CDR3 has 16 amino acids. V shed 7 bases and J shed 3 bases, with 22 bases lying between them. DNA for the CDR3: TGTGCCAGCACCCCCATGGGCGGGATCGGGATCTACGAGCAGTACTTC. This translates into CASTPMGGIGIYEQYF.

The genes are TRBV6-2 or TRBV6-3 and TRBJ2-7, with D possibly called TRBD1 or TRBD2 (5 bases each). Germline CDR1 reads MNHEY; CDR2 reads SVGEGT. CDR3 length equals 14 residues. V was shortened by 6 bases and J by 4 bases, with 16 bases between the two germline ends. The CDR3 nucleotides are TGTGCCAGCAGCTCCGGGACCAGGGAGTACGAGCAGTACTTC. Protein product: CASSSGTREYEQYF.

This clonotype was observed at least ten times. The rearrangement links TRBV28 to TRBJ2-1, with D perhaps assigned TRBD1 or TRBD2 (5 bases each). Germline assignment: CDR1 MDHEN and CDR2 SYDVKM. This CDR3 region has 16 residues. V was pared by 3 bases and J by 7 bases, with 19 bases between. The chain's CDR3 is CASSFVVLRWGNEQFF. CDR3 nucleotides: TGTGCCAGCAGTTTCGTGGTCCTACGGTGGGGGAATGAGCAGTTCTTC.

The chain links TRBV6-9 to TRBJ2-5; D possibly matches TRBD1 or TRBD2 (6 bases each). Trimming cost V 3 bases and J 5 bases, with 13 bases left between them. CDR1 and CDR2 (germline): MNHGY, SVAAGI. The CDR3 contains 14 residues. DNA for the CDR3: TGTGCCAGCAGTTACCGAGGGGGGTTTGAGACCCAGTACTTC. This gives the protein CASSYRGGFETQYF.

This clonotype has a handful of counts. The chain couples TRBV19 to TRBJ2-1; 12 bases agree with TRBD2. The germline V gene has CDR1 LNHDA and CDR2 SQIVND (reference sequence). The CDR3 covers 18 residues. J lost 7 bases, V lost 6 bases, and 16 bases had no gene match. The CDR3 DNA sequence: TGTGCCAGTAGGGCCAGTCTCAGGGGCCTAGCGGGAGGGAATGAGCAGTTCTTC. Amino acid sequence: CASRASLRGLAGGNEQFF.

This clonotype has a count of ten or more. The chain links TRBV28 to TRBJ2-2, with D unresolved. Germline V lookup: CDR1 MDHEN, CDR2 SYDVKM. V lost 6 bases to trimming and J lost 4 bases, with 9 bases between them. The CDR3 is 13 residues long. CDR3 coding DNA: TGTGCCAGCAGCGGCGGCCCCACCGGGGAGCTGTTTTTT. As protein: CASSGGPTGELFF.

V and J are TRBV6-2 or TRBV6-3 and TRBJ2-4, with 8 bases aligning to TRBD2. The closer fit of TRBJ2-5 to the DNA end suggests the J call may be wrong. This CDR3 contains 16 residues. Germline assignment: CDR1 MNHEY and CDR2 SVGEGT. The CDR3 coding sequence is TGTGCCAGCAGTGGTGAAGACGGGAGGGCCCGGGAGACCCAGTACTTC. This sequence encodes CASSGEDGRARETQYF.

The table lists this clonotype with a few counts. CDR3 bases: TGTGCCAGCAGCGTAGGGAGCATCAATGAGCAGTTCTTC. The encoded protein is CASSVGSINEQFF. The chain employs TRBV9 and TRBJ2-1; D remains unclear. CDR1 is SGDLS and CDR2 is YYNGEE in the germline V gene. CDR3 size: 13 residues. V was shortened by 0 bases and J by 6 bases, with 7 bases between the two germline ends.

This clonotype has only a few counts. This chain joins TRBV7-9 and TRBJ1-6, with D perhaps matching TRBD1 (6 bases). CDR1 is SEHNR and CDR2 is FQNEAQ in the germline V gene (reference sequence). Trimming left V 0 bases short and J 8 bases short, with 17 bases between. This CDR3 is built from 17 residues. This CDR3 is CASSLATGGSGHSPLHF. CDR3 sequence (DNA): TGTGCCAGCAGCTTAGCGACAGGAGGGTCCGGGCATTCACCCCTCCACTTT.

This clonotype was seen many times. This chain joins TRBV28 and TRBJ2-5; the match to TRBD2 covers 7 bases. Unmatched junction bases numbered 5, after V lost 3 bases and J lost 4 bases. The CDR3 length is 14 residues. Germline V gene lookup returns CDR1 MDHEN and CDR2 SYDVKM. In nucleotides, the CDR3 is TGTGCCAGCAGTTTGAGGACTAGATTAGAGACCCAGTACTTC. Amino acid sequence: CASSLRTRLETQYF.

In DNA, the CDR3 is TGTGCCTGGAGTGTACTAGGAAGGGTGGGCTATGGCTACACCTTC. As protein: CAWSVLGRVGYGYTF. This sequence joins TRBV30 and TRBJ1-2; the D is unclear. The ends were cut back, 0 bases at V and 4 bases at J, with 15 bases in the middle. From germline, CDR1 is GTSNPN and CDR2 SVGIG (reference sequence). CDR3 length equals 15 residues.

This clonotype was picked up a small number of times. This CDR3 reads CASSVGQGSGQPQHF. The DNA for the CDR3 is TGTGCCAGCAGCGTCGGACAGGGGTCGGGTCAGCCCCAGCATTTT. The chain joins TRBV9 to TRBJ1-5; 9 bases match TRBD1. This CDR3 region has 15 residues. Germline V gives CDR1 SGDLS, CDR2 YYNGEE. With 2 bases clipped from V and 6 bases from J, the junction kept 6 bases outside the gene matches.

This clonotype was picked up many times. J is TRBJ2-5 and V is TRBV18; D remains unclear. Per germline, CDR1 KGHSH and CDR2 LQKENI. With 3 bases removed from V and 2 bases from J, the gap between germline ends came to 4 bases. This CDR3 spans 12 amino acids. This CDR3 reads CASSPEQETQYF. The DNA of the CDR3 is TGTGCCAGCTCACCGGAGCAAGAGACCCAGTACTTC. Supplemented by reference TRBV18 and TRBJ2-5, the full variable domain reads NAGVMQNPRHLVRRRGQEARLRCSPMKGHSHVYWYRQLPEEGLKFMVYLQKENIIDESGMPKERFSAEFPKEGPSILRIQQVVRGDSAAYFCASSPEQETQYFGPGTRLLVL.

This clonotype was counted ten times or more. This chain uses TRBV7-9 with TRBJ2-1; D is tentatively TRBD1 or TRBD2 (6 bases each). Germline V gene lookup returns CDR1 SEHNR and CDR2 FQNEAQ (reference sequence). V lost 11 bases to trimming and J lost 7 bases, with 27 bases between them. The CDR3 extends over 16 amino acids. In DNA, the CDR3 is TGTGCCTGTGCACAAGGGGGGCTCACGACCACGAATGAGCAGTTCTTC. It translates to CACAQGGLTTTNEQFF. The full variable domain, with the rest looked up from reference TRBV7-9 and TRBJ2-1, is DTGVSQNPRHKITKRGQNVTFRCDPISEHNRLYWYRQTLGQGPEFLTYFQNEAQLEKSRLLSDRFSAERPKGSFSTLEIQRTEQGDSAMYLCACAQGGLTTTNEQFFGPGTRLTVL.

This clonotype was observed at least ten times. The gene calls are TRBV7-2 and TRBJ2-1; D remains ambiguous. The CDR3 spans 14 residues. CDR1 and CDR2 from the germline V gene are SGHTA and FQGNSA. V lost 4 bases to trimming and J lost 8 bases, with 15 bases between them. CDR3 region: CASSSRSSLDEQFF. CDR3 bases: TGTGCCAGCAGCTCCCGTAGTAGCCTCGATGAGCAGTTCTTC.

This clonotype has at least ten counts. This chain connects TRBV6-2 or TRBV6-3 to TRBJ1-2; the D is unclear. The germline V gene has CDR1 MNHEY and CDR2 SVGEGT. V shed 0 bases and J shed 8 bases, with 16 bases lying between them. The CDR3 covers 15 residues. The DNA for the CDR3 is TGTGCCAGCAGTTACTCGAGCGCGGGTACGGTGGGCTACACCTTC. Its protein product is CASSYSSAGTVGYTF.

For this clonotype: Given a much more abundant clone one base away, this may be a read error. The J gene is TRBJ2-7, the V gene TRBV30; possible D gene TRBD2, 6 bases. The V end was cut by 1 base, the J end by 5 bases, with 27 bases between. Germline V gene data show CDR1 as GTSNPN and CDR2 as SVGIG (reference sequence). The CDR3 loop spans 18 amino acids. The CDR3: CAWSGDGLPALRSHEQYF. CDR3 bases: TGTGCCTGGAGTGGGGATGGACTACCGGCTCTCCGGTCCCACGAGCAGTACTTC.

A remark on this clonotype: Since a much larger clone is just one base distant, this may be a read error. The chain recombines TRBV7-3 with TRBJ2-1; D is unclear. Germline CDR1 reads SGHTA; CDR2 reads FQGTGA. This CDR3 is 13 amino acids long. CDR3: CAISPQIVGEQFF. CDR3 in DNA: TGTGCCATCAGCCCGCAGATCGTTGGTGAGCAGTTCTTC.

This clonotype has ten or more counts. J is TRBJ2-1 and V is TRBV11-2; TRBD1 might be the D (5 bases). Trimming stripped 0 bases from V and 6 bases from J, with 21 bases between. CDR1 is SGHAT and CDR2 is FQNNGV in the germline V gene. CDR3 length equals 18 residues. In DNA, the CDR3 is TGTGCCAGCAGCTTAGAAACCACGACAGACCTCTCTCCCAATGAGCAGTTCTTC. Amino acids: CASSLETTTDLSPNEQFF.

This clonotype turned up a few times. The V gene is TRBV5-5, the J gene TRBJ1-2; 7 nucleotides match TRBD1. The CDR3 covers 14 residues. The germline V gene has CDR1 SGHKS and CDR2 YYEKEE (reference sequence). Germline trimming cut 6 bases from V and 4 bases from J; bases unmatched to any gene: 9. The DNA of the CDR3 is TGTGCCAGCAATCCCGGGACAGCGATCTATGGCTACACCTTC. Translated: CASNPGTAIYGYTF.

This clonotype was picked up many times. CDR3 loop: CASSRRGSGRTYNEQFF. The CDR3 DNA reads TGTGCCAGCAGTCGGAGAGGTAGCGGGAGGACCTACAATGAGCAGTTCTTC. This chain joins TRBV6-2 or TRBV6-3 and TRBJ2-1; 10 positions agree with TRBD2. V lost 5 bases to trimming and J lost 2 bases; unmatched junction nucleotides: 9. The CDR3 is 17 amino acids. The germline V gene encodes CDR1 MNHEY and CDR2 SVGEGT.